This entry features one TCR beta chain sequence. Germline V gene sequence: CDR1 SSHAT, CDR2 FNYEAQ (reference sequence). The ends were cut back, 2 bases at V and 2 bases at J, with 6 bases in the middle. The CDR3 extends over 13 amino acids. This sample is drawn from a study of cytomegalovirus exposure and HLA in healthy donors. 60 Vbeta and 13 Jbeta primers were used in PCR. Clones were sequenced by immunoSEQ multiplex PCR, and TCRdb holds only the in-frame ones, with some missing. The sample has roughly 130,000 clones, roughly 62% seen once. V and J are TRBV7-7 and TRBJ2-5; D gene unclear. The sequenced material came from PBMCs. This clonotype was obtained from a male donor in good health and CMV-seronegative. The DNA for the CDR3 is TGTGCCAGCAGCTTATCAGAACAAGAGACCCAGTACTTC. This codes for CASSLSEQETQYF.